The clone carrying this TCR beta chain came up once. These data originate in a study of cytomegalovirus exposure and HLA in healthy donors. Germline values: CDR1 KGHSH, CDR2 LQKENI. This CDR3 has 13 residues. The V gene lost 0 bases and the J gene lost 5 bases, with 6 bases spanning the gap. It was with 60 Vbeta and 13 Jbeta primers that the PCR ran. The assay was immunoSEQ multiplex PCR, and TCRdb's table has in-frame clones only and misses some. The sample holds about 160,000 clones, roughly 85% seen once. The rearrangement uses TRBV18 and TRBJ2-3, with no clear D. The material sequenced was PBMCs. The receptor's source is a woman in her twenties or thirties in good health and CMV-seronegative. CDR3 region: CASSPPVGDTQYF. DNA for the CDR3: TGTGCCAGCTCACCACCGGTCGGAGATACGCAGTATTTT.